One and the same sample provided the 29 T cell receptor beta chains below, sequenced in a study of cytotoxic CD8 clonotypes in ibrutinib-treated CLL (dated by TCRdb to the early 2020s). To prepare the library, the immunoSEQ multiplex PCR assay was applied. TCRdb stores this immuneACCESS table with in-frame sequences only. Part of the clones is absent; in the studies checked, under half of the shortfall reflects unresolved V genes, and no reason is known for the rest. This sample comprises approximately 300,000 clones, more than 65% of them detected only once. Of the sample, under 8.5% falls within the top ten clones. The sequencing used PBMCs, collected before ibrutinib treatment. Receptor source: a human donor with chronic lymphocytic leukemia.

The CDR3 DNA follows: TGTGCCTGGGAACGACTAGCGGCCACGATAAACACCGGGGAGCTGTTTTTT. Its translation: CAWERLAATINTGELFF. The chain uses TRBV30 and TRBJ2-2; 9 nucleotides line up with TRBD2. This CDR3 region has 17 residues. V trimming: 5 bases; J trimming: 2 bases; junction bases outside the gene matches: 12. Germline V lookup: CDR1 GTSNPN, CDR2 SVGIG (reference sequence).

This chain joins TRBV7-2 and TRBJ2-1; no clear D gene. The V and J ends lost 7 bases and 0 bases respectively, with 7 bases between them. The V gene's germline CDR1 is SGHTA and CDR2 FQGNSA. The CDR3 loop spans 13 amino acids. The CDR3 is CASTQSSYNEQFF. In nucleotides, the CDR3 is TGTGCCAGCACCCAAAGCTCCTACAATGAGCAGTTCTTC.

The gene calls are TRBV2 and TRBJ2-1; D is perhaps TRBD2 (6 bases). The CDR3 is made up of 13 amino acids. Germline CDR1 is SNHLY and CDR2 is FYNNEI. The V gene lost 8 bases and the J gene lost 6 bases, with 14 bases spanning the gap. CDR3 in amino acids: CASAGLPFNEQFF. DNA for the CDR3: TGTGCCAGCGCGGGACTCCCCTTCAATGAGCAGTTCTTC.

The chain's CDR3 is CASSTSGTGVNEQYF. In nucleotides, the CDR3 is TGCGCCAGCAGCACCTCCGGGACAGGGGTAAACGAGCAGTACTTC. V gene TRBV5-1 combines with J gene TRBJ2-7; 10 bases match TRBD1. Losses at the gene ends were 4 bases for V and 5 bases for J; bases not matched to a gene: 9. This CDR3 has 15 amino acids. CDR1 is SGHRS, CDR2 YFSETQ, per germline.

The CDR3 DNA reads TGTGCCAGCAGTTCCAGGGGGCCCTCCTGGGAGCAGTACTTC. Its translation: CASSSRGPSWEQYF. The chain joins TRBV27 to TRBJ2-7; 8 bases fit TRBD1. The V gene's germline CDR1 is MNHEY and CDR2 SMNVEV (reference sequence). V shed 4 bases and J 7 bases; nucleotides not matched to a gene: 9. CDR3 length equals 14 residues.

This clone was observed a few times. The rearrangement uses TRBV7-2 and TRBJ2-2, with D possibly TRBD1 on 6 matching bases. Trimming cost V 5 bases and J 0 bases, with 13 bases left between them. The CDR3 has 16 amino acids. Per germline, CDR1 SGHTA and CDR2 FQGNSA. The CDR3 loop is CASSTGQFANTGELFF. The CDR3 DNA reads TGTGCCAGCAGCACCGGACAGTTCGCGAACACCGGGGAGCTGTTTTTT.

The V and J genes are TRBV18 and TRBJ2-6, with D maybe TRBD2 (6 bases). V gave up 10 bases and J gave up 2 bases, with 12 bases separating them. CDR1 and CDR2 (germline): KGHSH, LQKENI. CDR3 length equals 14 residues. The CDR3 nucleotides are TGTGCCATTCCGGGGGAGGCTGGGGCCAACGTCCTGACTTTC. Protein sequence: CAIPGEAGANVLTF.

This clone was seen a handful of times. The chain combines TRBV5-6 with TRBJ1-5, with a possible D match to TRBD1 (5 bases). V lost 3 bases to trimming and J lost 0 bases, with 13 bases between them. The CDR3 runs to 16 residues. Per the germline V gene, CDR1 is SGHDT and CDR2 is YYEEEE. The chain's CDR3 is CASSSLREFSNQPQHF. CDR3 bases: TGTGCCAGCAGCTCCCTCAGGGAATTTAGCAATCAGCCCCAGCATTTT.

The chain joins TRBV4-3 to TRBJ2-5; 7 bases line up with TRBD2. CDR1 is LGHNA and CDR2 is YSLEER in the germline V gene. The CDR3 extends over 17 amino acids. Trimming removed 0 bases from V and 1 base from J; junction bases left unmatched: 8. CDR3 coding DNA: TGCGCCAGCAGCCAAGAGGGTTGGGGCGGGGGCCAAGAGACCCAGTACTTC. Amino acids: CASSQEGWGGGQETQYF.

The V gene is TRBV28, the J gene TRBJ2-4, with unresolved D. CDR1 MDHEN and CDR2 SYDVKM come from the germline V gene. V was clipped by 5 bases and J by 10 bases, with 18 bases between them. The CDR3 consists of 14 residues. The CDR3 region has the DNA TGTGCCAGCAGTCTGCCCTCGACCGGATGGATTCAGTACTTC. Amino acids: CASSLPSTGWIQYF. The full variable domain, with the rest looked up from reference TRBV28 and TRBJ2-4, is DVKVTQSSRYLVKRTGEKVFLECVQDMDHENMFWYRQDPGLGLRLIYFSYDVKMKEKGDIPEGYSVSREKKERFSLILESASTNQTSMYLCASSLPSTGWIQYFGAGTRLSVL.

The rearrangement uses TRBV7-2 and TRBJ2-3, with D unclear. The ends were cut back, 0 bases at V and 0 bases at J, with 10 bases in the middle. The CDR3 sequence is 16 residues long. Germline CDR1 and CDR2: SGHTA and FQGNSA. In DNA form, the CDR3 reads TGTGCCAGCAGCTTAGCGTCGGCGCCTAGCACAGATACGCAGTATTTT. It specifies CASSLASAPSTDTQYF.

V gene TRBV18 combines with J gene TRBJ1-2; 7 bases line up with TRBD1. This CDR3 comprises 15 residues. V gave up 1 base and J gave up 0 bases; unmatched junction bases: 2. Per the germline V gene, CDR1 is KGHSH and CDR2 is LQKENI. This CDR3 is CASSPRTGTNYGYTF. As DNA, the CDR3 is TGTGCCAGCTCACCACGGACAGGTACTAACTATGGCTACACCTTC.

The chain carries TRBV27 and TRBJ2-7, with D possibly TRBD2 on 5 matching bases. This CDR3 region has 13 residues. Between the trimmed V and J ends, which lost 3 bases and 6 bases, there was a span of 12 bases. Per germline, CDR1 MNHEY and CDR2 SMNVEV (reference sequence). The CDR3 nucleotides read TGTGCCAGCAGTTTCGGGAAATGGGGCGAGCAGTACTTC. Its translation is CASSFGKWGEQYF.

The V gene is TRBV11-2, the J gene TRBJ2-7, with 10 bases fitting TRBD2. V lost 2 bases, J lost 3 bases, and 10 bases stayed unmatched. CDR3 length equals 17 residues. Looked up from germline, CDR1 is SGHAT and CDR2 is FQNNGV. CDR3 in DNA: TGTGCCAGCAGCTTACTTCGGGCTAGCGGGAGCCTCTACGAGCAGTACTTC. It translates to CASSLLRASGSLYEQYF.

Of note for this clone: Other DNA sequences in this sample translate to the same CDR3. The CDR3, as DNA: TGTGCCAGCAGCTTGGTTGAGACCCAGTACTTC. Translation: CASSLVETQYF. This chain uses TRBV7-8 with TRBJ2-5; D is unresolved. This CDR3 spans 11 amino acids. The V gene's germline CDR1 is SGHVS and CDR2 FQNEAQ. Trimming removed 3 bases from V and 5 bases from J, with 4 bases in between.

The CDR3 nucleotides are TGTGCCAGCAACGATGGGTCTTACGGACAGACGAATGAAAAACTGTTTTTT. Its protein product is CASNDGSYGQTNEKLFF. The V and J genes are TRBV9 and TRBJ1-4, with D possibly being TRBD1 (6 bases). This CDR3 region has 17 residues. The germline V gene has CDR1 SGDLS and CDR2 YYNGEE. V lost 6 bases, J lost 5 bases, and 23 bases lay in between.

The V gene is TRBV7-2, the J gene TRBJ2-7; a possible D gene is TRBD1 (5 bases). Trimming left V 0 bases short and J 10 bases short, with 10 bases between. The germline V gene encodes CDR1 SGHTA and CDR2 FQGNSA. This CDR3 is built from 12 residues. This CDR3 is CASSLADTEQYF. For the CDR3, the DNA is TGTGCCAGCAGCTTAGCGGACACGGAACAGTACTTC.

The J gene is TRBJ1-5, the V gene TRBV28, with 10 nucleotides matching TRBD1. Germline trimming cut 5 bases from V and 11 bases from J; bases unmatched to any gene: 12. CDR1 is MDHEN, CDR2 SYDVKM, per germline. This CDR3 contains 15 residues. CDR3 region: CASSAPGQGWVSQHF. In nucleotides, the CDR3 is TGTGCCAGCAGTGCCCCGGGACAGGGGTGGGTGTCCCAGCATTTT.

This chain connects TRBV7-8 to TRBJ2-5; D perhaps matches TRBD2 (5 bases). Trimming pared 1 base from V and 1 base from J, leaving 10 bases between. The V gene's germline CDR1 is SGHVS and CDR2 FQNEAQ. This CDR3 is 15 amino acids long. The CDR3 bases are TGTGCCAGCAGCTTAGGGCCGGGGTCCCAAGAGACCCAGTACTTC. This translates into CASSLGPGSQETQYF.

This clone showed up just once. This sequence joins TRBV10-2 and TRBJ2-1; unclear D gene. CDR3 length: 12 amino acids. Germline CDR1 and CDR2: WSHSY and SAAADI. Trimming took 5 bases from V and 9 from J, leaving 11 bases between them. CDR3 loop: CASSNPASEQFF. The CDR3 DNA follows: TGCGCCAGCAGTAACCCCGCCAGTGAGCAGTTCTTC.

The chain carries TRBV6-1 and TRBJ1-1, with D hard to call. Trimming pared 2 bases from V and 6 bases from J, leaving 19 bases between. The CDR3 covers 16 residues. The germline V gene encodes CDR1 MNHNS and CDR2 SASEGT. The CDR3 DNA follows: TGTGCCAGCAGTGAACTCGTTAGGCAGAGAACATCTGAAGCTTTCTTT. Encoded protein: CASSELVRQRTSEAFF.

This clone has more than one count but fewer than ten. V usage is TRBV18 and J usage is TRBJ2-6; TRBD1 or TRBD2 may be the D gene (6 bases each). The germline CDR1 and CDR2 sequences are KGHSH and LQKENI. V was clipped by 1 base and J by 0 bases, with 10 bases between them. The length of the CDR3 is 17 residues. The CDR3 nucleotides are TGTGCCAGCTCACCACGAGAGGGGGGCTCTGGGGCCAACGTCCTGACTTTC. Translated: CASSPREGGSGANVLTF.

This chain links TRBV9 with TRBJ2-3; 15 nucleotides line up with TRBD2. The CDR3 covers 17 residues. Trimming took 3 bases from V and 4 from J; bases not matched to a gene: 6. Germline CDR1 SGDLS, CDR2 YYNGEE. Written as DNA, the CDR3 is TGTGCCAGCAGCGCCCGGACTAGCGGGAGGGCCGCAGATACGCAGTATTTT. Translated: CASSARTSGRAADTQYF.

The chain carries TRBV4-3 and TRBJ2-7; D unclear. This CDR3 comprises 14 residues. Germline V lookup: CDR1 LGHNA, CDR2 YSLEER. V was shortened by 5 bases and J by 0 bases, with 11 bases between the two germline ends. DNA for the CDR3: TGCGCCAGCAGCGACACGGGCGACTCCTACGAGCAGTACTTC. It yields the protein CASSDTGDSYEQYF.

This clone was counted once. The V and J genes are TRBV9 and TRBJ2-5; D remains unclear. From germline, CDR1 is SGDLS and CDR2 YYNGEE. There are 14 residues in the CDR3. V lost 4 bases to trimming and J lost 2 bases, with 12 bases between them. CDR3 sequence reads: CASSISGSQETQYF. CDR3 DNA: TGTGCCAGCAGCATTTCCGGATCGCAAGAGACCCAGTACTTC.

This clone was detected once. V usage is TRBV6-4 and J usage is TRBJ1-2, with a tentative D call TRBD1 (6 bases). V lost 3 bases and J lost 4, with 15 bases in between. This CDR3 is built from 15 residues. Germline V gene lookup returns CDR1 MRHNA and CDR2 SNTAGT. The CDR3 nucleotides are TGTGCCAGCAGTGAACATTCTTCGGACAGCTATGGCTACACCTTC. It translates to CASSEHSSDSYGYTF.

The CDR3 sequence: CASSFQRTADTQYF. CDR3 in DNA: TGTGCCAGCAGCTTTCAGCGGACCGCAGATACGCAGTATTTT. This chain connects TRBV7-2 to TRBJ2-3; D is possibly TRBD2 (5 bases). Looked up from germline, CDR1 is SGHTA and CDR2 is FQGNSA. The CDR3 is 14 amino acids. The germline V and J ends were trimmed by 3 bases and 4 bases, with 11 bases remaining between them. Using reference TRBV7-2 and TRBJ2-3 for the parts outside the CDR3, the full variable domain is GAGVSQSPSNKVTEKGKDVELRCDPISGHTALYWYRQSLGQGLEFLIYFQGNSAPDKSGLPSDRFSAERTGGSVSTLTIQRTQQEDSAVYLCASSFQRTADTQYFGPGTRLTVL.

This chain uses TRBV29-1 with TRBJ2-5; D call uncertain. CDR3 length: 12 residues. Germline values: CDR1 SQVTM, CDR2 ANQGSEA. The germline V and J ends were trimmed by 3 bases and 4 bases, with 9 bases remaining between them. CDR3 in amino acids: CSVDPQTETQYF. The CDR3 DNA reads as TGCAGCGTTGATCCCCAGACAGAGACCCAGTACTTC.

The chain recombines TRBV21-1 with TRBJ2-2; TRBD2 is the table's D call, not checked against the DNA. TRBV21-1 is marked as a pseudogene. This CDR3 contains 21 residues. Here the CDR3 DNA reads TGTGCCAGCAGCAAAGCGCTTTCCCGCGGGAGGGCCGTATTCTTCCCCGGGGAGCTGTTTTTT. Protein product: CASSKALSRGRAVFFPGELFF.